This note documents a single T cell receptor beta chain sequence. The antigen is unknown. Sorting of CD4+ and CD8+ T cells was performed on PBMCs. This specimen comes from a study of CD8+ T cells in alopecia areata. Findings and limits, study-wide: There were also resident alphabeta T cells of normal skin sequenced in scalp samples. In lesional scalp, particularly from alopecia totalis/universalis, clonality was higher than in normal scalp.

Extracted RNA was reverse transcribed into cDNA, the sequencing template. Repertoires were generated with immunoSEQ multiplex PCR, while TCRdb's copy carries only in-frame clones and drops some. Of fewer than 200,000 clones in the sample, about 66% were seen once. The V gene's germline CDR1 is KGHSH and CDR2 LQKENI. Trimming left V 1 base short and J 4 bases short, with 4 bases between. The CDR3 loop spans 12 amino acids. The sequence derives from a human donor with alopecia areata. The V call is TRBV18, the J call TRBJ1-2; D gene ambiguous. The input for sequencing was CD8+ T cells sorted from blood, taken at week 0. The CDR3 sequence: CASSPRSYGYTF. The CDR3 DNA sequence: TGTGCCAGCTCACCACGATCCTATGGCTACACCTTC.